The sequence of this T cell receptor beta chain was determined in a study of OX40 agonist ivuxolimab in advanced cancers. As for the study in general: Those enrolled were approximately 83% male, with a mean age of around 55 years and ages from about 20 to 85.

The length of the CDR3 is 16 residues. The germline gives CDR1 MGHRA, CDR2 YSYEKL. V lost 4 bases, J lost 7 bases, and 20 bases lay in between. Study-level findings and limits: Clonal expansion by week 6 occurred in CD4+ and CD8+ blood T cells (at 0.1 to 3.0 mg/kg).

As for this clone: Its target is not known.

Produced via immunoSEQ multiplex PCR; TCRdb's table is partial and in-frame only. The sample records about 49,000 clones, about 80% being singletons. The sample consisted of CD4+ or CD8+ T cells sorted from blood, taken in a trial of the OX40 agonist ivuxolimab. This clonotype was obtained from an adult with an advanced solid tumor such as melanoma, head and neck, liver or kidney cancer. The chain combines TRBV4-1 with TRBJ1-5; unclear D gene. The CDR3 spells CASSLIGGRQRQPQHF. The CDR3 DNA sequence: TGCGCCAGCAGCCTAATTGGAGGCCGTCAACGACAGCCCCAGCATTTT.